This T cell receptor (beta chain) was captured by sequencing in a study of CD8+CD57+ T cells in acquired aplastic anemia. General study results and limits: Fewer than 35 shared CD8+ CDR3s appeared highly expressed within patients' immunodominant clones.

Concerning this clonotype: Its antigen is unidentified. Sequence at one end of the junction differs from germline and may be a read error.

For CDR3 and TCR beta VDJ profiling, genomic DNA was the template used. TCRdb used MiXCR to reprocess the reads, holding one entry per CDR3 protein. The sample lists approximately 250,000 distinct CDR3 sequences; 82% were seen once. Sequencing was done on patients that had shown CD8+CD57+ cell expansion by flow cytometry. The CDR3 spans 15 residues. Germline V gives CDR1 SGDLS, CDR2 YYNGEE. Sequencing was carried out using sorted CD4+, CD8+, or CD8+CD57+ T cells (not recorded which) from PBMCs. The V and J genes are TRBV9 and TRBJ1-1; no clear D gene. The TCR sequence derives from a human donor with aplastic anemia. The CDR3 sequence: CASGVDGNIQSLAFF. The CDR3 coding sequence is TGTGCCAGCGGCGTAGATGGGAACATTCAGTCTTTAGCTTTCTTT.